These 28 T cell receptor beta chains were sequenced from one sample in a study of cytomegalovirus exposure and HLA in healthy donors. Primers included in the PCR were 60 Vbeta and 13 Jbeta primers. Sequencing was performed with immunoSEQ multiplex PCR; in TCRdb, only in-frame clones are kept and a portion is missing. The sample has around 300,000 clones; 84% are singletons. The sequenced material came from PBMCs. Every receptor here comes from a woman in her 40s in good health and CMV-seropositive.

This clone was observed a few times. This sequence joins TRBV13 and TRBJ2-2, with D perhaps TRBD1 (6 bases). The V and J ends lost 1 base and 0 bases respectively, with 9 bases between them. CDR3 length equals 16 residues. CDR1 and CDR2 (germline): PRHDT, FYEKMQ (reference sequence). Written as DNA, the CDR3 is TGTGCCAGCAGCTTAGTTTCAGGGGCGAACACCGGGGAGCTGTTTTTT. This sequence encodes CASSLVSGANTGELFF.

About this clone: A read error may account for a junction end that differs from germline. Here the CDR3 DNA reads TGTGCCGGTAGGGAACTAGCGGGTCTCTACAATGAGCAGTTCTTC. This gives the protein CAGRELAGLYNEQFF. The chain uses TRBV19 and TRBJ2-1; 9 positions agree with TRBD2. The CDR3 totals 15 residues. The germline V gene encodes CDR1 LNHDA and CDR2 SQIVND (reference sequence).

The chain recombines TRBV7-6 with TRBJ2-1; D is ambiguous. This CDR3 is built from 12 residues. The germline V gene encodes CDR1 SGHVS and CDR2 FNYEAQ. V was clipped by 5 bases and J by 7 bases, with 9 bases between them. The CDR3 spells CASSLVSNEQFF. For the CDR3, the DNA is TGTGCCAGCAGCCTCGTGTCGAATGAGCAGTTCTTC.

J is TRBJ1-1 and V is TRBV7-9, with TRBD1 as a possible D gene (6 bases). CDR3 length: 15 amino acids. V lost 4 bases, J lost 5 bases, and 17 bases lay in between. Germline CDR1 SEHNR, CDR2 FQNEAQ (reference sequence). The CDR3 is CASSSLRGGLTEAFF. CDR3 nucleotide sequence: TGTGCCAGCAGCTCCCTCCGGGGGGGCTTGACTGAAGCTTTCTTT.

The chain has TRBV9 and TRBJ2-3; D ambiguous. Trimming stripped 5 bases from V and 2 bases from J, with 6 bases between. CDR3 length: 12 amino acids. Germline CDR1 reads SGDLS; CDR2 reads YYNGEE. Here the CDR3 reads CASSAYTDTQYF. The CDR3, as DNA: TGTGCCAGCAGTGCGTACACAGATACGCAGTATTTT.

The gene calls are TRBV27 and TRBJ2-1; the match to TRBD2 covers 8 bases. This CDR3 has 14 residues. Germline assignment: CDR1 MNHEY and CDR2 SMNVEV (reference sequence). After removal of 8 bases from V and 9 bases from J, the junction contained 12 bases not matched to a gene. The CDR3 spells CASWGGTRSSEQFF. For the CDR3, the DNA is TGTGCCAGCTGGGGAGGGACTAGGTCGAGTGAGCAGTTCTTC.

J is TRBJ1-3 and V is TRBV9, with a weak D call TRBD1 (5 bases). CDR3 length: 16 amino acids. The germline V gene encodes CDR1 SGDLS and CDR2 YYNGEE. V was trimmed by 0 bases and J by 0 bases, leaving 10 bases between them. The CDR3 DNA is TGTGCCAGCAGCGTAGCTCCGACAGTCTCTGGAAACACCATATATTTT. It is translated as CASSVAPTVSGNTIYF.

V is TRBV28 and J is TRBJ2-7; D unclear. There are 13 residues in the CDR3. The germline CDR1 and CDR2 sequences are MDHEN and SYDVKM. Trimming shortened V by 7 bases and J by 0 bases, and 10 bases separated the two germline ends. CDR3 sequence (DNA): TGTGCCAGCACTCGTGCGGCCTCCTACGAGCAGTACTTC. This encodes CASTRAASYEQYF.

This rearrangement joins TRBV7-9 to TRBJ1-2; D gene uncertain. CDR1 SEHNR and CDR2 FQNEAQ come from the germline V gene (reference sequence). This CDR3 region has 14 residues. Trimming removed 0 bases from V and 2 bases from J, with 7 bases in between. CDR3 sequence reads: CASSLAYRNYGYTF. The CDR3 region has the DNA TGTGCCAGCAGCTTAGCTTACAGAAACTATGGCTACACCTTC.

The chain joins TRBV18 to TRBJ1-1; a weak D match, TRBD1 (6 bases). Germline V lookup: CDR1 KGHSH, CDR2 LQKENI. V lost 6 bases and J 12 bases, leaving 23 bases between the germline ends. The CDR3 has 14 amino acids. Here the CDR3 reads CASSVDSRPSESFF. The CDR3 DNA follows: TGTGCCAGCTCCGTGGACAGCCGGCCTTCCGAATCTTTCTTT.

This chain uses TRBV6-6 with TRBJ1-4; 11 nucleotides line up with TRBD1. The CDR3 extends over 15 amino acids. Germline CDR1 MNHNY, CDR2 SVGAGI (reference sequence). Unmatched junction bases numbered 7, after V lost 6 bases and J lost 7 bases. The CDR3 coding sequence is TGTGCCAGCAGAGACGGGGACAGGGGGGGTGAAAAACTGTTTTTT. This sequence encodes CASRDGDRGGEKLFF.

This clone has a single count. The chain joins TRBV12-5 to TRBJ2-3; the D gene is possibly TRBD1 (5 bases). V was pared by 9 bases and J by 2 bases, with 12 bases between. The germline gives CDR1 LGHNT, CDR2 FRNRAP. The length of the CDR3 is 13 residues. CDR3 loop: CASAPGYTDTQYF. The CDR3 coding sequence is TGTGCTAGCGCACCAGGGTACACAGATACGCAGTATTTT.

V gene TRBV6-5 combines with J gene TRBJ1-1; D might be TRBD1 (5 bases). The length of the CDR3 is 13 residues. With 0 bases removed from V and 11 bases from J, the gap between germline ends came to 13 bases. Germline CDR1 MNHEY, CDR2 SVGAGI. DNA for the CDR3: TGTGCCAGCAGTTACTCGGGCCACAGGCGGGCTTTCTTT. As protein: CASSYSGHRRAFF.

This chain connects TRBV11-2 to TRBJ2-7; TRBD2 aligns across 11 bases. The CDR3 has 17 amino acids. Trimming at V came to 1 base and at J to 3 bases, leaving 8 bases not matched to a gene. Germline V gene sequence: CDR1 SGHAT, CDR2 FQNNGV. Here the CDR3 reads CASSLGPTSGTGYEQYF. CDR3 nucleotide sequence: TGTGCCAGCAGCTTAGGCCCGACTAGCGGGACAGGCTACGAGCAGTACTTC.

The chain carries TRBV6-1 and TRBJ2-7; D gene unclear. CDR3 length: 12 residues. Germline CDR1 reads MNHNS; CDR2 reads SASEGT. Trimming left V 4 bases short and J 5 bases short, with 9 bases between. The CDR3 bases are TGTGCCAGCAGTGCCGACATCAACGAGCAGTACTTC. This sequence encodes CASSADINEQYF.

The V and J genes are TRBV28 and TRBJ1-3; TRBD1 is a possible D gene (5 bases). The CDR3 contains 16 residues. Trimming pared 2 bases from V and 7 bases from J, leaving 18 bases between. Germline V gene lookup returns CDR1 MDHEN and CDR2 SYDVKM. CDR3 in amino acids: CASSLLARVLGNTIYF. In nucleotides, the CDR3 is TGTGCCAGCAGTTTACTTGCCAGGGTTCTAGGGAACACCATATATTTT.

This rearrangement joins TRBV7-2 to TRBJ2-7, with 11 bases aligning to TRBD2. Germline loops: CDR1 SGHTA, CDR2 FQGNSA. This CDR3 spans 15 amino acids. The V segment lost 1 base and the J segment 3 bases; nucleotides outside the gene matches: 2. CDR3 residues: CASSLGGTSGYEQYF. CDR3 nucleotides: TGTGCCAGCAGCTTAGGGGGGACTAGCGGCTACGAGCAGTACTTC.

The count of this clone is one. The J gene is TRBJ2-7, the V gene TRBV29-1, with a weak D call TRBD1 (6 bases). The CDR3 has 14 residues. Trimming removed 5 bases at V and 0 bases at J, with 14 bases between. Germline CDR1 and CDR2: SQVTM and ANQGSEA. CDR3 DNA: TGCAGCGTTCTGGACGACAGGAGCTCCTACGAGCAGTACTTC. It is translated as CSVLDDRSSYEQYF.

This clone came up a few times. The J gene is TRBJ2-1, the V gene TRBV28, with 9 positions matching TRBD2. CDR1 and CDR2 from the germline V gene are MDHEN and SYDVKM. The CDR3 is made up of 15 amino acids. Trimming at V came to 6 bases and at J to 2 bases, leaving 5 bases not matched to a gene. CDR3 nucleotide sequence: TGTGCCAGCAGGGGCGGGAGGGCCGCCTACAATGAGCAGTTCTTC. Translating gives CASRGGRAAYNEQFF.

This clone was detected only once. The chain is built from TRBV19 and TRBJ2-1; 7 bases map to TRBD1. Trimming at V came to 3 bases and at J to 3 bases, leaving 5 bases not matched to a gene. This CDR3 has 15 amino acids. Germline lookup yields CDR1 LNHDA and CDR2 SQIVND (reference sequence). The CDR3 DNA reads TGTGCCAGTAGTATGGAGGACAGGTACTACAATGAGCAGTTCTTC. It specifies CASSMEDRYYNEQFF. Filled out from reference TRBV19 and TRBJ2-1, the complete variable domain reads DGGITQSPKYLFRKEGQNVTLSCEQNLNHDAMYWYRQDPGQGLRLIYYSQIVNDFQKGDIAEGYSVSREKKESFPLTVTSAQKNPTAFYLCASSMEDRYYNEQFFGPGTRLTVL.

This clone occurred a few times. The chain couples TRBV7-9 to TRBJ2-3, with 7 bases aligning to TRBD2. CDR1 and CDR2 (germline): SEHNR, FQNEAQ (reference sequence). The CDR3 contains 14 residues. Trimming cost V 8 bases and J 2 bases; bases outside gene matches: 7. CDR3 loop: CASGRSGNTDTQYF. Here the CDR3 DNA reads TGTGCCAGCGGGAGGAGCGGGAACACAGATACGCAGTATTTT.

This chain joins TRBV5-1 and TRBJ2-3, with TRBD2 as a possible D gene (6 bases). The CDR3 has 13 amino acids. Trimming took 10 bases from V and 2 from J, leaving 14 bases between them. Germline values: CDR1 SGHRS, CDR2 YFSETQ. The CDR3 DNA reads as TGCGCCTCCCAGGAGGGATACACAGATACGCAGTATTTT. This codes for CASQEGYTDTQYF.

V and J are TRBV5-6 and TRBJ2-7; 7 bases align to TRBD2. Trimming removed 4 bases from V and 0 bases from J; junction bases left unmatched: 1. The CDR3 has 13 residues. Looked up from germline, CDR1 is SGHDT and CDR2 is YYEEEE. The CDR3 protein is CASSRTSSYEQYF. The CDR3 DNA sequence: TGTGCCAGCAGCCGGACTAGCTCCTACGAGCAGTACTTC.

For the CDR3, the DNA is TGCGCCAGCAGCCCTAGGACAGGGGATGGCTATGGCTACACCTTC. Protein: CASSPRTGDGYGYTF. This chain uses TRBV4-3 with TRBJ1-2, with 9 bases aligning to TRBD1. Trimming took 4 bases from V and 4 from J; bases not matched to a gene: 7. The CDR3 is made up of 15 amino acids. Per the germline V gene, CDR1 is LGHNA and CDR2 is YSLEER.

The chain is built from TRBV30 and TRBJ1-5; no firm D call. This CDR3 is built from 15 residues. Per germline, CDR1 GTSNPN and CDR2 SVGIG (reference sequence). V lost 2 bases and J lost 6, with 17 bases in between. The CDR3 DNA follows: TGTGCCTGGAGTAATGTTCTGAACCTAGGTCAGCCCCAGCATTTT. Translation gives CAWSNVLNLGQPQHF.

The chain recombines TRBV19 with TRBJ2-3; TRBD2 matches 10 bases. Germline values: CDR1 LNHDA, CDR2 SQIVND (reference sequence). J gave up 0 bases and V 5 bases, and 5 bases lay outside the gene matches. The CDR3 is made up of 16 amino acids. CDR3 nucleotides: TGTGCCAGTAGTCCGGCGACTAGCGGGAGCACAGATACGCAGTATTTT. This translates into CASSPATSGSTDTQYF.

This clone was counted a few times. The chain employs TRBV6-5 and TRBJ2-7; D might be TRBD1 (6 bases). Germline V lookup: CDR1 MNHEY, CDR2 SVGAGI. This CDR3 is built from 16 residues. The ends were cut back, 0 bases at V and 3 bases at J, with 15 bases in the middle. CDR3 nucleotides: TGTGCCAGCAGTTACTCGCCCCAGAGAGGGGGCTACGAGCAGTACTTC. Amino acid sequence: CASSYSPQRGGYEQYF.

The chain combines TRBV11-2 with TRBJ1-1; TRBD1 agrees at 12 bases. This CDR3 contains 16 residues. Germline-derived CDR1 and CDR2 are SGHAT and FQNNGV. Trimming removed 5 bases from V and 0 bases from J; junction bases left unmatched: 4. CDR3 protein: CASSLGQGAMNTEAFF. DNA for the CDR3: TGTGCCAGCAGCCTGGGACAGGGGGCAATGAACACTGAAGCTTTCTTT.